This T cell receptor (beta chain) comes out of a study of blood T cell repertoires in COVID-19. As for the study in general: The United States, Italy and Spain supplied acute and convalescent COVID-19 samples. Sources were T cells, B-cell-depleted T cells, or PBMCs; the material itself was cDNA or gDNA.

This CDR3 region has 13 residues. Germline loops: CDR1 LNHNV, CDR2 YYDKDF (reference sequence). V was clipped by 6 bases and J by 0 bases, with 9 bases between them. In the study's own analysis: Amplified reference gene primers provided the basis for estimating nucleated cell counts. The table came from immunoSEQ multiplex PCR; TCRdb's copy has only in-frame clones and leaves some out. V, J and clone size are those of that table, while D and trimming were read from the DNA. Here the sample spans some 230,000 clones, 75% to 90% being singletons. The sequenced sample consisted of peripheral blood. The receptor's source is a man younger than 45 who had recovered from COVID-19. This chain connects TRBV15 to TRBJ2-7; D unclear. The CDR3 coding sequence is TGTGCCACCAGGAGACGTCGCTCCTACGAGCAGTACTTC. Translating gives CATRRRRSYEQYF.